This is a list of T cell receptor beta chains from one sample in a study of T-cell memory formation after mild COVID-19. Via MiXCR, TCRdb re-called the 5' RACE reads, giving one row per CDR3 protein. The sample consists of about 150,000 distinct CDR3 sequences, 10% to 15% of them appearing once. Sequencing was carried out using PBMCs or a T cell subset sorted from them (not recorded which). The receptors were gathered from a man aged 18 to 35 who had mild COVID-19 (a few samples of this study predate the infection). Cell type and time point are not known. The CDR3 runs from the conserved cysteine through the conserved F or W. A D gene is named only where the DNA matches it firmly. The size of a clone is reported for some rows only, either as once, few or many, or as a class for expanded clones.

d_gene,j_gene,v_gene,abundance,len,CDR3nt,CDR3aa
TRBD1,TRBJ2-3,TRBV6-1,few,13,TGTGCCAGCAGAACCTCCGGGACAGGGGGGCAGTATTTT,CASRTSGTGGQYF
.,TRBJ2-5,TRBV9,many,14,TGTGCCAGCAGCGAGGGACCCTTGGGAGAGACCCAGTACTTC,CASSEGPLGETQYF
.,TRBJ2-2,TRBV5-1,.,15,TGCGCCAGCAGCGTTCCGGGACGGAAAGCCGGGGAGCTGTTTTTT,CASSVPGRKAGELFF
.,TRBJ2-3,TRBV5-6,few,16,TGTGCCAGCAGCATCCGGACAGGGAGGGTGACAGATACGCAGTATTTT,CASSIRTGRVTDTQYF
.,TRBJ2-3,TRBV7-9,many,13,TGTGCCAGCAGCTCCGTTAGAACAGATACGCAGTATTTT,CASSSVRTDTQYF
.,TRBJ1-5,TRBV12-3/TRBV12-4,few,13,TGTGCCAGCAGCCAGGACAGTCTTCGGCCCCAGCATTTT,CASSQDSLRPQHF
TRBD1,TRBJ2-5,TRBV20-1,few,13,TGCAGTGCTTCCTTCAGGGGGCGCGAGACCCAGTACTTC,CSASFRGRETQYF
TRBD1,TRBJ2-7,TRBV9,.,15,TGTGCCAGCAGCGTCGGGACAGGGGGCTCCTACGAGCAGTACTTC,CASSVGTGGSYEQYF
TRBD1,TRBJ2-7,TRBV7-6,.,14,TGTGCCAGCAGCCTACGGGACAGGGAAGGCGAGCAGTACTTC,CASSLRDREGEQYF
.,TRBJ2-7,TRBV7-9,.,13,TGTGCCAGCAGCTTAGGCCCAGATGACGAGCAGTACTTC,CASSLGPDDEQYF
.,TRBJ2-2,TRBV6-6,few,12,TGTGCCAGCAGGAGTACGCCGGGGGAGCTGTTTTTT,CASRSTPGELFF
TRBD1,TRBJ1-5,TRBV7-2,.,14,TGTGCCAGCAGACCCGGACAGGACAATCAGCCCCAGCATTTT,CASRPGQDNQPQHF
.,TRBJ2-3,TRBV20-1,few,11,TGCAGTGCTAGAGATGTAGATACGCAGTATTTT,CSARDVDTQYF
TRBD1,TRBJ2-1,TRBV27,.,14,TGTGCCAGCAGTCAGGCAGGGGGCCTCGATGAGCAGTTCTTC,CASSQAGGLDEQFF
.,TRBJ2-1,TRBV7-3,.,13,TGTGCCAGCAGCTCCATGGGGGGGCTTGAGCAGTTCTTC,CASSSMGGLEQFF
.,TRBJ2-2,TRBV5-1,many,14,TGCGCCAGCAGCTTGGTACAGGGCACCGGGGAGCTGTTTTTT,CASSLVQGTGELFF
.,TRBJ2-5,TRBV7-2,.,15,TGTGCCAGCAGCTTACCACAGGGTTGGCGGGAGACCCAGTACTTC,CASSLPQGWRETQYF
TRBD2,TRBJ2-3,TRBV15,.,14,TGTGCCACCAGCACAGGACTAGCATCAGATACGCAGTATTTT,CATSTGLASDTQYF
.,TRBJ2-4,TRBV6-2/TRBV6-3,.,15,TGTGCCAGCAGCTACGGGCCAGGCCCTCAAAACATTCAGTACTTC,CASSYGPGPQNIQYF
.,TRBJ2-5,TRBV7-6,few,15,TGTGCCAGCAGCTTGCAACAGGGTCATCAAGAGACCCAGTACTTC,CASSLQQGHQETQYF
.,TRBJ1-2,TRBV7-9,few,12,TGTGCCAGCAGCTTTGGTAACTATGGCTACACCTTC,CASSFGNYGYTF
.,TRBJ1-6,TRBV7-6,.,16,TGTGCCAGCAGCTTATACATTTTGACGGGTAATTCACCCCTCCACTTT,CASSLYILTGNSPLHF
.,TRBJ1-1,TRBV6-5,.,13,TGTGCCAGCAACCAGGGGCAGAACACTGAAGCTTTCTTT,CASNQGQNTEAFF
.,TRBJ2-2,TRBV5-1,few,15,TGCGCCAGCAGCTCGGGACGGTCGAACACCGGGGAGCTGTTTTTT,CASSSGRSNTGELFF
TRBD1,TRBJ1-1,TRBV12-3/TRBV12-4,few,14,TGTGCCAGCAGTGGACAGGGAGGGCTCACTGAAGCTTTCTTT,CASSGQGGLTEAFF
TRBD1,TRBJ1-1,TRBV6-1,few,14,TGTGCCAGCACCCCCGGGACAGGGGACACTGAAGCTTTCTTT,CASTPGTGDTEAFF
.,TRBJ1-2,TRBV7-2,.,15,TGTGCCAGCAGCTTCTTGACCGCCTCGGGCTATGGCTACACCTTC,CASSFLTASGYGYTF
.,TRBJ2-3,TRBV6-5,few,13,TGTGCCAGCAGCAGGAGTCACACAGATACGCAGTATTTT,CASSRSHTDTQYF
TRBD1,TRBJ1-4,TRBV7-2,few,14,TGTGCCAGCAGCTTCAGGGGGGCGAGCGAAAAACTGTTTTTT,CASSFRGASEKLFF
TRBD1,TRBJ1-2,TRBV12-3/TRBV12-4,.,15,TGTGCCAGCAGTTTGAGAGGACAGGGGGCTGGGGGCTACACCTTC,CASSLRGQGAGGYTF
.,TRBJ1-5,TRBV19,few,16,TGTGCCAGTAGTATAGAAAGCGGGGCTAGAGGGCAGCCCCAGCATTTT,CASSIESGARGQPQHF
TRBD1,TRBJ1-2,TRBV7-2,.,13,TGTGCCAGCAGCTTAACAGGGGAAGTTGGCTACACCTTC,CASSLTGEVGYTF
TRBD1,TRBJ2-5,TRBV6-6,.,15,TGTGCCAGCAGTATCCCGGGACAGGGGTCGGAGACCCAGTACTTC,CASSIPGQGSETQYF
TRBD1,TRBJ1-2,TRBV18,many,14,TGTGCCAGCTCACCGTTTTCGGACAGGGATGGCTACACCTTC,CASSPFSDRDGYTF
.,TRBJ2-5,TRBV4-2,many,14,TGTGCCAGCAGCCAAGCGATGAGCCAAGAGACCCAGTACTTC,CASSQAMSQETQYF
.,TRBJ2-3,TRBV5-1,few,13,TGCGCCAGCAGCTTGGGGGGCCGGGATACGCAGTATTTT,CASSLGGRDTQYF
.,TRBJ2-2,TRBV5-1,.,16,TGCGCCAGCAGCTTGCGGACTAACCAGAACACCGGGGAGCTGTTTTTT,CASSLRTNQNTGELFF
.,TRBJ2-2,TRBV5-1,.,15,TGCGCCAGCAGCTTGCAGACGGGGGTCACCGGGGAGCTGTTTTTT,CASSLQTGVTGELFF
TRBD1,TRBJ1-2,TRBV9,few,14,TGTGCCAGCAGCGTATATCAAGGACAGGGAGGCTACACCTTC,CASSVYQGQGGYTF
.,TRBJ2-1,TRBV20-1,.,12,TGCAGTGCTAGAGAGGGCGGCAATGAGCAGTTCTTC,CSAREGGNEQFF
TRBD2,TRBJ2-1,TRBV2,few,19,TGTGCCAGCAGTGAATATGGACTAGCGGGGGGGCCCAGGGAGAGGCGGCAGTTCTTC,CASSEYGLAGGPRERRQFF
.,TRBJ1-3,TRBV7-6,.,15,TGTGCCAGCAGCCCAATGACCGGAAACCGAAACACCATATATTTT,CASSPMTGNRNTIYF
TRBD1,TRBJ1-2,TRBV5-1,many,14,TGCGCCAGCAGCTTGTTACAGGGGGAGCATGGCTACACCTTC,CASSLLQGEHGYTF
.,TRBJ2-2,TRBV3-1,few,14,TGTGCCAGCAGCCCAAACAGGGACACCGGGGAGCTGTTTTTT,CASSPNRDTGELFF
.,TRBJ2-5,TRBV5-1,.,15,TGCGCCAGCAGCACCCACGGGGAACTCCAAGAGACCCAGTACTTC,CASSTHGELQETQYF
.,TRBJ2-4,TRBV11-2,.,15,TGTGCCAGCAGCTCCCCCCGTAATGTCGGGGACATTCAGTACTTC,CASSSPRNVGDIQYF
.,TRBJ1-6,TRBV11-2,few,14,TGTGCCAGCAGCTCACAGGTCTATAATTCACCCCTCCACTTT,CASSSQVYNSPLHF
TRBD1,TRBJ2-2,TRBV30,few,15,TGTGCCGGGTCCGGGACAGGGCGCGACACCGGGGAGCTGTTTTTT,CAGSGTGRDTGELFF
.,TRBJ2-3,TRBV20-1,few,14,TGCAGTGCTAGCAATCGATTGGCTGCAGATACGCAGTATTTT,CSASNRLAADTQYF
.,TRBJ2-1,TRBV11-2,few,18,TGTGCCAGCAGCAGGGGGACTGCCATTACGAGCTCCTACAATGAGCAGTTCTTC,CASSRGTAITSSYNEQFF
.,TRBJ2-7,TRBV15,few,15,TGTGCCACCAGCAGAGATCTTGGGACTTCCTACGAGCAGTACTTC,CATSRDLGTSYEQYF
TRBD1,TRBJ2-2,TRBV7-2,.,13,TGTGCCAGCAGCTTCCCGGGACAGGGGGAGCTGTTTTTT,CASSFPGQGELFF
TRBD1,TRBJ2-5,TRBV7-2,many,14,TGTGCCAGCAGCTCCACGGGACAGGGGTCGTTTGAGTACTTC,CASSSTGQGSFEYF
.,TRBJ1-2,TRBV20-1,.,12,TGCAGTGCAAGATTCAGATTTTATGGCTACACCTTC,CSARFRFYGYTF
TRBD1,TRBJ2-7,TRBV9,.,12,TGTGCCAGCAGAGGGACAGGGGACGAGCAGTACTTC,CASRGTGDEQYF